These 31 T cell receptor beta chains were all obtained from the same sample, sequenced in a study of blood T cell repertoires in COVID-19. Repertoires were generated with immunoSEQ multiplex PCR, while TCRdb's copy carries only in-frame clones and drops some. The sample contains about 390,000 clones, 80% to 90% of which appear only once. Sequenced: peripheral blood. These receptors all come from a woman aged 55 to 70 with COVID-19, enrolled during active disease.

This clone was counted once. J is TRBJ1-6 and V is TRBV19; 9 nucleotides align to TRBD1. After removal of 3 bases from V and 4 bases from J, the junction contained 10 bases not matched to a gene. Germline loops: CDR1 LNHDA, CDR2 SQIVND (reference sequence). CDR3 length equals 18 residues. CDR3 in DNA: TGTGCCAGTAGTATCCAGGACAGGGGAAACCGATATAATTCACCCCTCCACTTT. As protein: CASSIQDRGNRYNSPLHF.

Only one count was recorded for this clone. The chain uses TRBV7-6 and TRBJ2-5; D may be TRBD1 (7 bases). Trimming took 1 base from V and 5 from J, leaving 11 bases between them. CDR1 and CDR2 from the germline V gene are SGHVS and FNYEAQ. The CDR3 runs 14 residues. CDR3 region: CASSLVPGGETQYF. In DNA form, the CDR3 reads TGTGCCAGCAGCTTAGTACCAGGGGGGGAGACCCAGTACTTC.

This clone was seen just once. The V and J genes are TRBV11-1 and TRBJ1-2, with unresolved D. Germline V gene sequence: CDR1 SGHAT, CDR2 FQDESV (reference sequence). Between the trimmed V and J ends, which lost 1 base and 8 bases, there was a span of 11 bases. The CDR3 is 13 residues long. CDR3 in DNA: TGTGCCAGCAGCTTAGGTACAGTCGGCGGCTACACCTTC. Residues: CASSLGTVGGYTF.

The chain combines TRBV19 with TRBJ2-1, with a possible D match to TRBD1 (6 bases). CDR1 LNHDA and CDR2 SQIVND come from the germline V gene (reference sequence). Between the trimmed V and J ends, which lost 8 bases and 0 bases, there was a span of 11 bases. The CDR3 loop spans 14 amino acids. The CDR3 coding sequence is TGTGCCAGTTGCCGGGACAACTCCTACAATGAGCAGTTCTTC. Its translation: CASCRDNSYNEQFF. The entire variable domain, with the rest obtained from reference TRBV19 and TRBJ2-1, is as follows: DGGITQSPKYLFRKEGQNVTLSCEQNLNHDAMYWYRQDPGQGLRLIYYSQIVNDFQKGDIAEGYSVSREKKESFPLTVTSAQKNPTAFYLCASCRDNSYNEQFFGPGTRLTVL.

This clone was counted a few times. This sequence joins TRBV18 and TRBJ1-2, with D perhaps matching TRBD1 (5 bases). V lost 4 bases and J lost 4, with 13 bases in between. This CDR3 has 14 residues. Per the germline V gene, CDR1 is KGHSH and CDR2 is LQKENI. The CDR3 nucleotides are TGTGCCAGCTCACTAACTGACAGTTTCTATGGCTACACCTTC. It encodes CASSLTDSFYGYTF.

The chain links TRBV27 to TRBJ2-1; D might be TRBD1 (7 bases). From germline, CDR1 is MNHEY and CDR2 SMNVEV (reference sequence). V dropped 5 bases and J dropped 4 bases, with 15 bases sitting between them. The CDR3 contains 15 residues. The CDR3 loop is CASSPAGGRYNEQFF. In DNA, the CDR3 is TGTGCCAGCAGTCCGGCAGGGGGGAGGTACAATGAGCAGTTCTTC.

This chain connects TRBV9 to TRBJ2-2; 12 nucleotides align to TRBD2. With 0 bases clipped from V and 6 bases from J, the junction kept 3 bases outside the gene matches. Germline V gene lookup returns CDR1 SGDLS and CDR2 YYNGEE. The CDR3 extends over 16 amino acids. The CDR3: CASSVASGGASGELFF. The CDR3 coding sequence is TGTGCCAGCAGCGTAGCTAGCGGGGGGGCTTCCGGGGAGCTGTTTTTT. The variable domain in full, with the rest retrieved from reference TRBV9 and TRBJ2-2, is DSGVTQTPKHLITATGQRVTLRCSPRSGDLSVYWYQQSLDQGLQFLIQYYNGEERAKGNILERFSAQQFPDLHSELNLSSLELGDSALYFCASSVASGGASGELFFGEGSRLTVL.

V gene TRBV5-1 combines with J gene TRBJ2-7; the D gene is possibly TRBD2 (6 bases). The CDR3 has 13 residues. CDR1 is SGHRS and CDR2 is YFSETQ in the germline V gene. V shed 0 bases and J shed 6 bases, with 10 bases lying between them. This CDR3 is CASSLVRRGEQYF. The CDR3 nucleotides read TGCGCCAGCAGCTTGGTGAGGAGGGGCGAGCAGTACTTC. Based on the CDR3 plus reference TRBV5-1 and TRBJ2-7, the full variable domain is KAGVTQTPRYLIKTRGQQVTLSCSPISGHRSVSWYQQTPGQGLQFLFEYFSETQRNKGNFPGRFSGRQFSNSRSEMNVSTLELGDSALYLCASSLVRRGEQYFGPGTRLTVT.

The chain has TRBV29-1 and TRBJ1-2, with TRBD1 matching 7 bases. Trimming cost V 4 bases and J 4 bases; bases outside gene matches: 9. The CDR3 runs to 14 residues. Germline V CDR1 and CDR2: SQVTM, ANQGSEA. The CDR3: CSVVPQGRFYGYTF. The CDR3 DNA reads TGCAGCGTTGTCCCACAGGGGCGATTCTATGGCTACACCTTC.

The rearrangement joins TRBV7-9 to TRBJ2-7; 9 nucleotides align to TRBD1. The V gene end was trimmed by 5 bases and the J gene end by 3 bases; junction bases not matched to a gene: 5. This CDR3 has 14 residues. Germline values: CDR1 SEHNR, CDR2 FQNEAQ (reference sequence). DNA for the CDR3: TGTGCCAGCAGCAAACGGGACAGGGACTACGAGCAGTACTTC. This translates into CASSKRDRDYEQYF.

The chain combines TRBV18 with TRBJ1-1, with D possibly TRBD1 on 6 matching bases. The germline CDR1 and CDR2 sequences are KGHSH and LQKENI. CDR3 length: 12 residues. V dropped 2 bases and J dropped 8 bases, with 9 bases sitting between them. CDR3 sequence (DNA): TGTGCCAGCTCACCAGGGGGCGCGGAAGCTTTCTTT. Its protein is CASSPGGAEAFF.

V and J are TRBV3-1 (or the pseudogene TRBV3-2) and TRBJ1-4; possible D gene TRBD1, 6 bases. The V and J ends lost 4 bases and 4 bases respectively, with 10 bases between them. The CDR3 is 14 amino acids. From germline, CDR1 is LGHDT and CDR2 YNNKEL (reference sequence). The CDR3 DNA reads as TGTGCCAGCAGCCGGGCAGGGGTTAATGAAAAACTGTTTTTT. Translating gives CASSRAGVNEKLFF.

This clone showed up just once. The rearrangement links TRBV30 to TRBJ1-1; D unresolved. There are 12 residues in the CDR3. Germline CDR1 and CDR2: GTSNPN and SVGIG (reference sequence). V was clipped by 0 bases and J by 9 bases, with 11 bases between them. CDR3 loop: CAWSVRGAQAFF. Here the CDR3 DNA reads TGTGCCTGGAGTGTACGAGGAGCCCAAGCTTTCTTT.

This clone has only a few counts. The chain employs TRBV7-3 and TRBJ1-1; no clear D. Trimming cost V 5 bases and J 2 bases, with 9 bases left between them. Per the germline V gene, CDR1 is SGHTA and CDR2 is FQGTGA. This CDR3 is 13 amino acids long. The CDR3 loop reads CASSRGENTEAFF. The DNA of the CDR3 is TGTGCCAGCAGCCGGGGTGAAAACACTGAAGCTTTCTTT.

The chain is built from TRBV30 and TRBJ2-1, with TRBD1 matching 8 bases. The CDR3 consists of 14 residues. V shed 3 bases and J 2 bases; nucleotides not matched to a gene: 3. Germline CDR1 and CDR2: GTSNPN and SVGIG (reference sequence). This CDR3 is CAWSTGGTYNEQFF. CDR3 bases: TGTGCCTGGAGCACAGGGGGAACCTACAATGAGCAGTTCTTC.

This chain uses TRBV28 with TRBJ1-5; D gene uncertain. The germline V gene encodes CDR1 MDHEN and CDR2 SYDVKM. The CDR3 has 15 residues. Trimming left V 10 bases short and J 3 bases short, with 19 bases between. The CDR3 sequence is CATAKGGLHNQPQHF. CDR3 nucleotide sequence: TGTGCCACGGCGAAGGGAGGCCTCCACAATCAGCCCCAGCATTTT.

The chain combines TRBV2 with TRBJ2-3, with D possibly TRBD2 on 5 matching bases. The CDR3 runs to 15 residues. V dropped 4 bases and J dropped 0 bases, with 11 bases sitting between them. CDR1 is SNHLY and CDR2 is FYNNEI in the germline V gene. The CDR3 reads CASSAGRGSTDTQYF. DNA of the CDR3: TGTGCCAGCAGTGCAGGTCGGGGAAGCACAGATACGCAGTATTTT. The whole variable domain, filled in from reference TRBV2 and TRBJ2-3, reads EPEVTQTPSHQVTQMGQEVILRCVPISNHLYFYWYRQILGQKVEFLVSFYNNEISEKSEIFDDQFSVERPDGSNFTLKIRSTKLEDSAMYFCASSAGRGSTDTQYFGPGTRLTVL.

This sequence joins TRBV28 and TRBJ2-3; 9 nucleotides match TRBD2. CDR1 and CDR2 from the germline V gene are MDHEN and SYDVKM. The CDR3 runs to 15 residues. The V and J ends lost 7 bases and 4 bases, in that order; junction bases with no gene match: 9. As DNA, the CDR3 is TGTGCCAGCAAAGGATCGGCGGGGGGGCCAGATACGCAGTATTTT. This sequence encodes CASKGSAGGPDTQYF.

This rearrangement joins TRBV10-2 to TRBJ2-7, with 8 bases that match TRBD1. The CDR3 loop spans 14 amino acids. Germline-derived CDR1 and CDR2 are WSHSY and SAAADI. V gave up 8 bases and J gave up 2 bases; unmatched junction bases: 8. The chain's CDR3 is CASLRTGRPYEQYF. The DNA for the CDR3 is TGCGCCAGCTTAAGGACAGGGAGACCCTACGAGCAGTACTTC.

The J gene is TRBJ2-2, the V gene TRBV5-1; D unresolved. V shed 5 bases and J shed 0 bases, with 11 bases lying between them. The CDR3 is made up of 15 amino acids. Germline values: CDR1 SGHRS, CDR2 YFSETQ. CDR3 loop: CASSYARSNTGELFF. In nucleotides, the CDR3 is TGCGCCAGCAGTTATGCACGGTCGAACACCGGGGAGCTGTTTTTT. The full variable domain, in which reference TRBV5-1 and TRBJ2-2 provide the parts outside the CDR3, is KAGVTQTPRYLIKTRGQQVTLSCSPISGHRSVSWYQQTPGQGLQFLFEYFSETQRNKGNFPGRFSGRQFSNSRSEMNVSTLELGDSALYLCASSYARSNTGELFFGEGSRLTVL.

This clone was counted only a few times. This chain links TRBV14 with TRBJ1-6; tentative D call: TRBD1 (5 bases). Per germline, CDR1 SGHDN and CDR2 FVKESK. The CDR3 is 15 residues long. V lost 1 base, J lost 10 bases, and 14 bases lay in between. The CDR3 region is CASSQGGPGGSPLHF. As DNA, the CDR3 is TGTGCCAGCAGCCAAGGGGGCCCGGGAGGCTCACCCCTCCACTTT.

The chain recombines TRBV6-5 with TRBJ1-4; D might be TRBD1 (5 bases). The V and J ends lost 11 bases and 12 bases respectively, with 16 bases between them. Germline values: CDR1 MNHEY, CDR2 SVGAGI. The CDR3 spans 11 residues. This CDR3 is CASSPGGELFF. The CDR3 DNA follows: TGTGCCTCCTCCCCGGGGGGGGAACTGTTTTTT.

This chain joins TRBV28 and TRBJ1-2, with 9 bases matching TRBD1. CDR1 and CDR2 from the germline V gene are MDHEN and SYDVKM. The CDR3 totals 16 residues. J lost 5 bases, V lost 5 bases, and 12 bases had no gene match. The CDR3 region is CASSPHNPGQGYGYTF. Written as DNA, the CDR3 is TGTGCCAGCAGTCCTCACAATCCGGGACAGGGTTATGGCTACACCTTC.

This chain uses TRBV7-8 with TRBJ1-5; 7 positions agree with TRBD1. The CDR3 contains 14 residues. Per the germline V gene, CDR1 is SGHVS and CDR2 is FQNEAQ. The junction had 0 bases not matched to a gene; V was cut back by 4 bases and J by 0 bases. The CDR3 region is CASSWDSSNQPQHF. In DNA form, the CDR3 reads TGTGCCAGCAGCTGGGACAGTAGCAATCAGCCCCAGCATTTT. The complete variable domain, with remaining parts taken from reference TRBV7-8 and TRBJ1-5, reads GAGVSQSPRYKVAKRGQDVALRCDPISGHVSLFWYQQALGQGPEFLTYFQNEAQLDKSGLPSDRFFAERPEGSVSTLKIQRTQQEDSAVYLCASSWDSSNQPQHFGDGTRLSIL.

Only one count was recorded for this clone. CDR3 sequence (DNA): TGTGCCAGCAGTGCGGTACCTTATCAGCCCCAGCATTTT. Residues: CASSAVPYQPQHF. The chain couples TRBV2 to TRBJ1-5; D remains unclear. The CDR3 length is 13 residues. Germline CDR1 reads SNHLY; CDR2 reads FYNNEI. Trimming pared 4 bases from V and 5 bases from J, leaving 9 bases between.

The V and J genes are TRBV5-1 and TRBJ2-3, with TRBD1 identical over 8 bases. The junction had 2 bases not matched to a gene; V was cut back by 0 bases and J by 2 bases. The CDR3 loop spans 15 amino acids. Germline assignment: CDR1 SGHRS and CDR2 YFSETQ. The CDR3 protein is CASSLEGQVTDTQYF. The DNA for the CDR3 is TGCGCCAGCAGCTTGGAGGGACAGGTCACAGATACGCAGTATTTT.

The rearrangement links TRBV6-2 or TRBV6-3 to TRBJ1-5; the match to TRBD1 covers 12 bases. Germline values: CDR1 MNHEY, CDR2 SVGEGT. CDR3 length: 16 amino acids. V trimming: 2 bases; J trimming: 4 bases; junction bases outside the gene matches: 3. CDR3 DNA: TGTGCCAGCAGTTACGGGACAGGGGGCAAGAATCAGCCCCAGCATTTT. It codes for CASSYGTGGKNQPQHF.

CDR3 nucleotide sequence: TGTGCCAGCAGTTATCTACAGGGTTCGAGCTACAATGAGCAGTTCTTC. This codes for CASSYLQGSSYNEQFF. The chain combines TRBV6-5 with TRBJ2-1; possibly TRBD1 for D (6 bases). The V end was cut by 3 bases, the J end by 3 bases, with 15 bases between. CDR3 length equals 16 residues. Germline lookup yields CDR1 MNHEY and CDR2 SVGAGI.

J is TRBJ2-7 and V is TRBV7-2, with 12 bases that match TRBD2. CDR1 is SGHTA, CDR2 FQGNSA, per germline. The CDR3 length is 14 residues. The V gene end was trimmed by 0 bases and the J gene end by 7 bases; junction bases not matched to a gene: 1. The CDR3 loop reads CASSLALAGGEQYF. The CDR3 DNA is TGTGCCAGCAGCTTAGCTCTAGCGGGGGGGGAGCAGTACTTC.

Comments on this clone: Other DNA sequences in this sample translate to the same CDR3. The chain carries TRBV11-3 and TRBJ1-1; possible D gene TRBD1, 5 bases. V lost 3 bases and J lost 1, with 6 bases in between. The CDR3 spans 13 residues. Germline V gene sequence: CDR1 SGHNT, CDR2 YENEEA. In DNA form, the CDR3 reads TGTGCCAGCAGCTTTCAGGGGAACACTGAAGCTTTCTTT. Translated, it gives CASSFQGNTEAFF.

The chain uses TRBV4-2 and TRBJ2-7, with D possibly matching TRBD1 (5 bases). V was trimmed by 1 base and J by 3 bases, leaving 13 bases between them. CDR1 LGHNA and CDR2 YNFKEQ come from the germline V gene. The CDR3 is 15 amino acids. CDR3 sequence reads: CASSQVSRVGYEQYF. DNA for the CDR3: TGTGCCAGCAGCCAAGTCTCCAGGGTCGGCTACGAGCAGTACTTC.